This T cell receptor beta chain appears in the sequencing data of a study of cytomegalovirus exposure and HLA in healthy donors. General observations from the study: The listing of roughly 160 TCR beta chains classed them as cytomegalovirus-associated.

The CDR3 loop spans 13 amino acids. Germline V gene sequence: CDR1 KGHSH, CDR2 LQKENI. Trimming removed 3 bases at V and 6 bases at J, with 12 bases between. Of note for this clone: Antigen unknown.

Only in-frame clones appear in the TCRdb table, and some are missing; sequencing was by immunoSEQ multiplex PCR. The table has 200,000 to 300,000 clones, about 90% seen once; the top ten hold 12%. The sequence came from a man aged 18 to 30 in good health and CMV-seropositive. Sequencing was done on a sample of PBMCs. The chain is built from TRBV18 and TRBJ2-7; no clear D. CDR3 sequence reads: CASSPPPQLEQYF. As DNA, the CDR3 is TGTGCCAGCTCACCCCCCCCGCAGCTCGAGCAGTACTTC.